The 15 T cell receptor beta chains given below trace back to one sample, sequenced in a study of T cell responses to AZD1222 COVID-19 vaccine. Profiled with immunoSEQ multiplex PCR; TCRdb holds only in-frame clones, not every one. The sample includes approximately 190,000 clones, 92% of them seen just once. The source was peripheral blood, collected on day 0 of AZD1222 vaccination. The receptors originated from an adult in good health.

The chain links TRBV5-4 to TRBJ1-1, with 7 bases matching TRBD1. Losses at the gene ends were 2 bases for V and 0 bases for J; bases not matched to a gene: 4. There are 15 residues in the CDR3. Germline V lookup: CDR1 SGHNT, CDR2 YYREEE (reference sequence). CDR3 sequence: CASSFPGGVNTEAFF. As DNA, the CDR3 is TGTGCCAGCAGCTTCCCAGGGGGAGTGAACACTGAAGCTTTCTTT.

V and J are TRBV3-1 (or the pseudogene TRBV3-2) and TRBJ2-6; D may correspond to TRBD1 or TRBD2 (6 bases each). Trimming stripped 7 bases from V and 0 bases from J, with 19 bases between. CDR1 and CDR2 from the germline V gene are LGHDT and YNNKEL (reference sequence). This CDR3 contains 18 residues. The CDR3 sequence: CASTPERGRSSGANVLTF. CDR3 coding DNA: TGTGCCAGCACCCCCGAACGGGGGCGGAGCTCTGGGGCCAACGTCCTGACTTTC.

CDR3 DNA: TGTGCCAGTAGTATAAAGTATCTAACAGGGAGCGCTTTCTTT. Protein: CASSIKYLTGSAFF. V and J are TRBV19 and TRBJ1-1, with D perhaps TRBD1 (6 bases). CDR3 length: 14 amino acids. Trimming took off 2 bases at V and 11 bases at J, with 18 bases between the two ends. The germline CDR1 and CDR2 sequences are LNHDA and SQIVND (reference sequence).

For the CDR3, the DNA is TGTGCCAGCAGCTTAACCAGGGGAGTGTTCTATGGCTACACCTTC. Its translation is CASSLTRGVFYGYTF. This chain joins TRBV11-2 and TRBJ1-2; possible D gene TRBD1, 6 bases. CDR1 SGHAT and CDR2 FQNNGV come from the germline V gene. The CDR3 extends over 15 amino acids. The germline V and J ends were trimmed by 2 bases and 4 bases, with 14 bases remaining between them.

V and J are TRBV19 and TRBJ1-3; TRBD1 is a possible D gene (6 bases). The CDR3 is 15 residues long. Germline loops: CDR1 LNHDA, CDR2 SQIVND (reference sequence). V was cut by 5 bases and J by 2 bases, with 13 bases left in between. The CDR3 nucleotides read TGTGCCAGTAGTCTCTACAGGGTAGCTGGAAACACCATATATTTT. Translated: CASSLYRVAGNTIYF.

This chain links TRBV7-3 with TRBJ2-1; 7 nucleotides agree with TRBD2. Germline V CDR1 and CDR2: SGHTA, FQGTGA. The CDR3 totals 14 residues. The V and J ends lost 4 bases and 6 bases, in that order; junction bases with no gene match: 6. In nucleotides, the CDR3 is TGTGCCAGCAGCTCTAGCGGAAACGGCAATGAGCAGTTCTTC. Translating gives CASSSSGNGNEQFF.

The CDR3 nucleotides are TGTGCCAGCTCACCATCTAGCTCTGGAAACACCATATATTTT. Translated, it gives CASSPSSSGNTIYF. The chain carries TRBV18 and TRBJ1-3, with D hard to call. With 2 bases removed from V and 0 bases from J, the gap between germline ends came to 5 bases. Germline CDR1 reads KGHSH; CDR2 reads LQKENI. The CDR3 covers 14 residues.

This clone was observed a single time. V is TRBV7-2 and J is TRBJ1-2, with D possibly TRBD1 on 6 matching bases. Germline CDR1 reads SGHTA; CDR2 reads FQGNSA. CDR3 length: 13 residues. V gave up 9 bases and J gave up 5 bases, with 16 bases separating them. The CDR3 sequence: CASHAGVGYGYTF. Written as DNA, the CDR3 is TGTGCCAGTCATGCAGGGGTCGGGTATGGCTACACCTTC.

J is TRBJ2-5 and V is TRBV5-4, with TRBD2 matching 8 bases. Trimming took 5 bases from V and 2 from J; bases not matched to a gene: 8. Germline CDR1 reads SGHNT; CDR2 reads YYREEE (reference sequence). The CDR3 consists of 15 residues. DNA of the CDR3: TGTGCCAGCAGTCCCGCTACTAGCGGTCAAGAGACCCAGTACTTC. This translates into CASSPATSGQETQYF.

The chain uses TRBV7-2 and TRBJ1-2, with D possibly being TRBD1 (6 bases). V lost 1 base to trimming and J lost 4 bases, with 13 bases between them. This CDR3 has 15 amino acids. CDR1 and CDR2 from the germline V gene are SGHTA and FQGNSA. CDR3 nucleotide sequence: TGTGCCAGCAGCTTAGTACTCGCAGGGGCCTATGGCTACACCTTC. It specifies CASSLVLAGAYGYTF.

Written as DNA, the CDR3 is TGTGCCACCAGTGGTCGGGTGGGTTACGAGCAGTACTTC. Translation: CATSGRVGYEQYF. V gene TRBV24-1 combines with J gene TRBJ2-7; D is ambiguous. The CDR3 consists of 13 residues. V lost 5 bases, J lost 4 bases, and 11 bases lay in between. Looked up from germline, CDR1 is KGHDR and CDR2 is SFDVKD.

The chain has TRBV6-1 and TRBJ1-2, with 8 bases that match TRBD1. The germline gives CDR1 MNHNS, CDR2 SASEGT. The trim removed 3 bases at V and 2 bases at J, leaving 5 bases unmatched. This CDR3 region has 15 residues. The CDR3 region has the DNA TGTGCCAGCAGTGATTGGACAGGGCCAAACTATGGCTACACCTTC. Encoded protein: CASSDWTGPNYGYTF.

The chain couples TRBV19 to TRBJ1-3, with D possibly matching TRBD1 (5 bases). Germline V lookup: CDR1 LNHDA, CDR2 SQIVND (reference sequence). The CDR3 spans 17 residues. The germline V and J ends were trimmed by 3 bases and 0 bases, with 15 bases remaining between them. CDR3 region: CASSIGRGGDSGNTIYF. CDR3 sequence (DNA): TGTGCCAGTAGTATCGGCCGTGGGGGAGACTCTGGAAACACCATATATTTT. Together with reference TRBV19 and TRBJ1-3, the CDR3 gives the full variable domain: DGGITQSPKYLFRKEGQNVTLSCEQNLNHDAMYWYRQDPGQGLRLIYYSQIVNDFQKGDIAEGYSVSREKKESFPLTVTSAQKNPTAFYLCASSIGRGGDSGNTIYFGEGSWLTVV.

This sequence joins TRBV2 and TRBJ2-3, with 7 bases matching TRBD1. The CDR3 contains 14 residues. Germline loops: CDR1 SNHLY, CDR2 FYNNEI. Trimming took 8 bases from V and 2 from J; bases not matched to a gene: 7. CDR3 amino acids: CASEGQADTDTQYF. The CDR3 coding sequence is TGTGCCAGCGAAGGACAGGCGGACACAGATACGCAGTATTTT.

The chain is built from TRBV24-1 and TRBJ1-2; D is uncertain. Trimming removed 5 bases from V and 7 bases from J, with 7 bases in between. CDR1 is KGHDR and CDR2 is SFDVKD in the germline V gene. The CDR3 spans 11 residues. The CDR3 reads CATSGGFGYTF. CDR3 nucleotide sequence: TGTGCCACCAGTGGAGGGTTTGGCTACACCTTC.